These T cell receptor beta chains were read from a single sample in a study of blood T cell repertoires in COVID-19. Some clones are missing from TCRdb's copy, which holds only in-frame ones; the method was immunoSEQ multiplex PCR. The data contain about 58,000 clones, around 79% of them singletons. What was sequenced was peripheral blood. Receptors were obtained from a human donor in a cohort sampled during active COVID-19. Each CDR3 is given with its conserved first and last residue. D genes are given only for firm matches. Some rows have no size entry. The others give once, few or many, or a class for an expanded clone.

CDR3 protein: CASSPGTPHEQYF
CDR3 DNA: TGTGCCAGCAGCCCCGGGACTCCCCACGAGCAGTACTTC
CDR3 length: 13
D gene: NA
V gene: TRBV5-6
clone size: NA
J gene: TRBJ2-7

CDR3 protein: CASSPNRRDSRMEDQYF
CDR3 DNA: TGTGCCAGTAGTCCTAACCGGAGGGACTCCCGAATGGAGGATCAGTACTTC
CDR3 length: 17
D gene: NA
V gene: TRBV19
clone size: once
J gene: TRBJ2-4

CDR3 protein: CASRTGGFGTNNSPLHF
CDR3 DNA: TGTGCCAGCAGAACGGGGGGTTTCGGGACAAATAATTCACCCCTCCACTTT
CDR3 length: 17
D gene: NA
V gene: TRBV28
clone size: NA
J gene: TRBJ1-6

CDR3 protein: CATSDKKAGQGWSNEQYF
CDR3 DNA: TGTGCCACCAGTGATAAAAAAGCGGGACAGGGATGGAGTAACGAGCAGTACTTC
CDR3 length: 18
D gene: TRBD1
V gene: TRBV24-1
clone size: NA
J gene: TRBJ2-7

CDR3 protein: CASSLVSGLDEQFF
CDR3 DNA: TGTGCCAGCAGCTTAGTATCAGGGCTCGATGAGCAGTTCTTC
CDR3 length: 14
D gene: NA
V gene: TRBV7-9
clone size: once
J gene: TRBJ2-1

CDR3 protein: CASSPRGGEQYF
CDR3 DNA: TGTGCCAGCTCACCCCGCGGGGGCGAGCAGTACTTC
CDR3 length: 12
D gene: TRBD2
V gene: TRBV18
clone size: NA
J gene: TRBJ2-7

CDR3 protein: CASSTPMTGEGEAFF
CDR3 DNA: TGTGCCAGCAGCACACCGATGACAGGGGAGGGTGAAGCTTTCTTT
CDR3 length: 15
D gene: TRBD1
V gene: TRBV7-9
clone size: once
J gene: TRBJ1-1

CDR3 protein: CASTLLGAAGNTIYF
CDR3 DNA: TGCGCCAGCACCCTCTTGGGGGCCGCCGGAAACACCATATATTTT
CDR3 length: 15
D gene: NA
V gene: TRBV5-1
clone size: NA
J gene: TRBJ1-3

CDR3 protein: CASRKQGAYQPQHF
CDR3 DNA: TGTGCCAGCAGGAAACAGGGGGCTTATCAGCCCCAGCATTTT
CDR3 length: 14
D gene: TRBD1
V gene: TRBV5-4
clone size: few
J gene: TRBJ1-5

CDR3 protein: CASSQDGPGKYGYTF
CDR3 DNA: TGTGCCAGCAGCCAAGATGGGCCAGGGAAGTATGGCTACACCTTC
CDR3 length: 15
D gene: NA
V gene: TRBV3-1/TRBV3-2
clone size: NA
J gene: TRBJ1-2

CDR3 protein: CASSPPPILTGIGPGANVLTF
CDR3 DNA: TGTGCCAGCAGTCCACCCCCGATTTTGACAGGGATCGGTCCTGGGGCCAACGTCCTGACTTTC
CDR3 length: 21
D gene: TRBD1
V gene: TRBV27
clone size: NA
J gene: TRBJ2-6

CDR3 protein: CASSPHGLAGDSSYEQYF
CDR3 DNA: TGCGCCAGCAGCCCCCATGGACTAGCGGGAGATAGCTCCTACGAGCAGTACTTC
CDR3 length: 18
D gene: TRBD2
V gene: TRBV4-1
clone size: NA
J gene: TRBJ2-7

CDR3 protein: CASSSSGSGSNQPQHF
CDR3 DNA: TGTGCCAGCAGCTCTTCGGGGTCGGGTAGCAATCAGCCCCAGCATTTT
CDR3 length: 16
D gene: NA
V gene: TRBV7-9
clone size: NA
J gene: TRBJ1-5

CDR3 protein: CASSNRDRPDYGYTF
CDR3 DNA: TGTGCCAGCAGTAACCGGGACAGGCCAGACTATGGCTACACCTTC
CDR3 length: 15
D gene: TRBD1
V gene: TRBV28
clone size: NA
J gene: TRBJ1-2

CDR3 protein: CASSPPLGGSGSYNEQFF
CDR3 DNA: TGTGCCAGCAGCCCCCCCCTGGGCGGGAGTGGGTCCTACAATGAGCAGTTCTTC
CDR3 length: 18
D gene: NA
V gene: TRBV21-1
clone size: NA
J gene: TRBJ2-1

CDR3 protein: CASSQWAGVYEQYF
CDR3 DNA: TGCGCCAGCAGTCAATGGGCGGGGGTCTACGAGCAGTACTTC
CDR3 length: 14
D gene: TRBD2
V gene: TRBV23-1
clone size: NA
J gene: TRBJ2-7

CDR3 protein: CASSQDATTSTDTQYF
CDR3 DNA: TGTGCCAGCAGCCAAGATGCGACAACTAGCACAGATACGCAGTATTTT
CDR3 length: 16
D gene: NA
V gene: TRBV4-2
clone size: NA
J gene: TRBJ2-3

CDR3 protein: CASSATGNEQYF
CDR3 DNA: TGTGCCAGCAGCGCCACAGGAAACGAGCAGTACTTC
CDR3 length: 12
D gene: NA
V gene: TRBV11-3
clone size: few
J gene: TRBJ2-7

CDR3 protein: CASSLIGATNEKLFF
CDR3 DNA: TGCGCCAGCAGCTTGATAGGGGCAACTAATGAAAAACTGTTTTTT
CDR3 length: 15
D gene: NA
V gene: TRBV5-1
clone size: once
J gene: TRBJ1-4

CDR3 protein: CATSSPRTARGTEAFF
CDR3 DNA: TGTGCCACCAGCAGCCCTCGGACGGCCCGAGGGACTGAAGCTTTCTTT
CDR3 length: 16
D gene: NA
V gene: TRBV15
clone size: NA
J gene: TRBJ1-1

CDR3 protein: CASRGRGQGASREQYF
CDR3 DNA: TGTGCCAGCAGGGGTAGAGGACAGGGGGCATCGAGGGAGCAGTACTTC
CDR3 length: 16
D gene: TRBD1
V gene: TRBV2
clone size: NA
J gene: TRBJ2-7

CDR3 protein: CASSYAGQPQHF
CDR3 DNA: TGTGCCAGCAGTTATGCGGGTCAGCCCCAGCATTTT
CDR3 length: 12
D gene: NA
V gene: TRBV6-5
clone size: NA
J gene: TRBJ1-5

CDR3 protein: CASSNGLAGENEQYF
CDR3 DNA: TGTGCCAGCAGCAATGGACTAGCGGGAGAAAACGAGCAGTACTTC
CDR3 length: 15
D gene: TRBD2
V gene: TRBV7-8
clone size: NA
J gene: TRBJ2-7

CDR3 protein: CASTTWTDQETQYF
CDR3 DNA: TGCGCCAGCACCACCTGGACAGACCAAGAGACCCAGTACTTC
CDR3 length: 14
D gene: NA
V gene: TRBV10-1
clone size: NA
J gene: TRBJ2-5

CDR3 protein: CASSPSRVGYTF
CDR3 DNA: TGTGCCAGCTCACCATCCAGGGTCGGCTACACCTTC
CDR3 length: 12
D gene: NA
V gene: TRBV18
clone size: NA
J gene: TRBJ1-2

CDR3 protein: CASSHPAGLNSPLHF
CDR3 DNA: TGTGCCAGCAGCCACCCGGCAGGTCTAAATTCACCCCTCCACTTT
CDR3 length: 15
D gene: NA
V gene: TRBV11-2
clone size: NA
J gene: TRBJ1-6

CDR3 protein: CATGDRGRADEQYF
CDR3 DNA: TGTGCCACGGGGGATCGCGGGAGGGCCGACGAGCAGTACTTC
CDR3 length: 14
D gene: TRBD2
V gene: TRBV10-3
clone size: NA
J gene: TRBJ2-7

CDR3 protein: CASSIDRVSSQPQHF
CDR3 DNA: TGTGCCAGTAGTATCGACAGGGTCTCAAGTCAGCCCCAGCATTTT
CDR3 length: 15
D gene: TRBD1
V gene: TRBV19
clone size: few
J gene: TRBJ1-5

CDR3 protein: CASSLQGTEAFF
CDR3 DNA: TGTGCCAGTAGCCTACAGGGTACTGAAGCTTTCTTT
CDR3 length: 12
D gene: NA
V gene: TRBV19
clone size: NA
J gene: TRBJ1-1

CDR3 protein: CASSISGSAYNEQFF
CDR3 DNA: TGTGCCAGCAGTATTAGCGGGAGCGCCTACAATGAGCAGTTCTTC
CDR3 length: 15
D gene: TRBD2
V gene: TRBV6-2/TRBV6-3
clone size: few
J gene: TRBJ2-1

CDR3 protein: CAISELLGMNTEAFF
CDR3 DNA: TGTGCCATCAGTGAGTTGCTAGGTATGAACACTGAAGCTTTCTTT
CDR3 length: 15
D gene: NA
V gene: TRBV10-3
clone size: few
J gene: TRBJ1-1

CDR3 protein: CASSYSKGEKLFF
CDR3 DNA: TGTGCCAGCAGTTACTCGAAGGGGGAAAAACTGTTTTTT
CDR3 length: 13
D gene: NA
V gene: TRBV6-6
clone size: NA
J gene: TRBJ1-4

CDR3 protein: CASSWQGRGDEQYF
CDR3 DNA: TGTGCCAGCAGTTGGCAGGGGCGCGGCGACGAGCAGTACTTC
CDR3 length: 14
D gene: NA
V gene: TRBV27
clone size: NA
J gene: TRBJ2-7

CDR3 protein: CSVLLGGKKGENSYEQYF
CDR3 DNA: TGCAGCGTCCTCCTAGGGGGAAAAAAGGGCGAAAACTCCTACGAGCAGTACTTC
CDR3 length: 18
D gene: NA
V gene: TRBV29-1
clone size: NA
J gene: TRBJ2-7

CDR3 protein: CATRKGTGGAEQYF
CDR3 DNA: TGTGCCACCCGGAAAGGGACAGGGGGCGCCGAGCAGTACTTC
CDR3 length: 14
D gene: TRBD1
V gene: TRBV19
clone size: NA
J gene: TRBJ2-7

CDR3 protein: CATRGTGFHEQYF
CDR3 DNA: TGTGCCACCAGGGGGACAGGGTTCCACGAGCAGTACTTC
CDR3 length: 13
D gene: TRBD1
V gene: TRBV15
clone size: NA
J gene: TRBJ2-7

CDR3 protein: CASSLQGRQPQHF
CDR3 DNA: TGTGCCAGCAGCTTACAGGGGCGGCAGCCCCAGCATTTT
CDR3 length: 13
D gene: NA
V gene: TRBV7-2
clone size: NA
J gene: TRBJ1-5

CDR3 protein: CASSIKGGGASADTQYF
CDR3 DNA: TGTGCCAGCAGCATTAAGGGCGGGGGGGCTTCGGCAGATACGCAGTATTTT
CDR3 length: 17
D gene: TRBD2
V gene: TRBV3-1/TRBV3-2
clone size: NA
J gene: TRBJ2-3

CDR3 protein: CASSLANVQGSHYGYTF
CDR3 DNA: TGCGCCAGCAGCTTGGCCAACGTCCAGGGGAGCCACTATGGCTACACCTTC
CDR3 length: 17
D gene: NA
V gene: TRBV5-1
clone size: few
J gene: TRBJ1-2

CDR3 protein: CASSFLAGAFYGYTF
CDR3 DNA: NA
CDR3 length: 15
D gene: NA
V gene: TRBV28
clone size: NA
J gene: TRBJ1-2

CDR3 protein: CASSHFSGGAINEQYF
CDR3 DNA: TGTGCCAGCAGTCATTTTAGCGGGGGGGCCATCAACGAGCAGTACTTC
CDR3 length: 16
D gene: TRBD2
V gene: TRBV7-2
clone size: once
J gene: TRBJ2-7

CDR3 protein: CASSYHRDGKIREKLFF
CDR3 DNA: TGTGCCAGCAGCTATCACAGGGACGGGAAAATTAGGGAAAAACTGTTTTTT
CDR3 length: 17
D gene: NA
V gene: TRBV2
clone size: NA
J gene: TRBJ1-4

CDR3 protein: CASSFGGRGNEKLFF
CDR3 DNA: TGTGCCAGCAGCTTCGGGGGAAGGGGTAATGAAAAACTGTTTTTT
CDR3 length: 15
D gene: NA
V gene: TRBV7-2
clone size: once
J gene: TRBJ1-4

CDR3 protein: CASGGAGANVLTF
CDR3 DNA: TGTGCCAGCGGGGGGGCTGGGGCCAACGTCCTGACTTTC
CDR3 length: 13
D gene: TRBD2
V gene: TRBV9
clone size: NA
J gene: TRBJ2-6

CDR3 protein: CASSPQDRVYEQYF
CDR3 DNA: TGTGCCAGCAGCCCTCAGGACAGGGTTTACGAGCAGTACTTC
CDR3 length: 14
D gene: TRBD1
V gene: TRBV7-9
clone size: once
J gene: TRBJ2-7

CDR3 protein: CASSYPDRGYGYTF
CDR3 DNA: TGTGCCAGCAGCTATCCAGACAGGGGCTATGGCTACACCTTC
CDR3 length: 14
D gene: TRBD1
V gene: TRBV11-2
clone size: NA
J gene: TRBJ1-2

CDR3 protein: CASSVGLAGGNEQFF
CDR3 DNA: TGTGCCAGCAGCGTAGGGCTAGCGGGAGGGAATGAGCAGTTCTTC
CDR3 length: 15
D gene: TRBD2
V gene: TRBV9
clone size: NA
J gene: TRBJ2-1

CDR3 protein: CATSRDRGQEYFYF
CDR3 DNA: TGTGCCACCAGCAGAGATAGGGGACAGGAATATTTCTACTTC
CDR3 length: 14
D gene: TRBD1
V gene: TRBV15
clone size: NA
J gene: TRBJ2-7

CDR3 protein: CASSPGTGGNEQYF
CDR3 DNA: TGTGCCAGCTCACCAGGGACAGGGGGCAATGAGCAGTACTTC
CDR3 length: 14
D gene: TRBD1
V gene: TRBV18
clone size: few
J gene: TRBJ2-7

CDR3 protein: CASSIRGPGQGVTGANVLTF
CDR3 DNA: TGTGCCAGTAGTATCCGGGGGCCGGGACAGGGGGTTACTGGGGCCAACGTCCTGACTTTC
CDR3 length: 20
D gene: TRBD1
V gene: TRBV19
clone size: NA
J gene: TRBJ2-6

CDR3 protein: CASSLGVAGGSGANVLTF
CDR3 DNA: TGCGCCAGCAGCTTGGGTGTCGCGGGGGGTTCTGGGGCCAACGTCCTGACTTTC
CDR3 length: 18
D gene: TRBD2
V gene: TRBV5-1
clone size: NA
J gene: TRBJ2-6

CDR3 protein: CASSLSQGYGYTF
CDR3 DNA: TGTGCCAGCAGCTTAAGCCAGGGCTATGGCTACACCTTC
CDR3 length: 13
D gene: NA
V gene: TRBV7-2
clone size: NA
J gene: TRBJ1-2

CDR3 protein: CASRQGGTGELFF
CDR3 DNA: TGCGCCAGCAGACAGGGAGGGACCGGGGAGCTGTTTTTT
CDR3 length: 13
D gene: NA
V gene: TRBV5-1
clone size: NA
J gene: TRBJ2-2

CDR3 protein: CASGVRGARTEAFF
CDR3 DNA: TGTGCCAGCGGAGTGCGGGGGGCGCGGACTGAAGCTTTCTTT
CDR3 length: 14
D gene: NA
V gene: TRBV2
clone size: NA
J gene: TRBJ1-1

CDR3 protein: CASSLEAKGAGEQYF
CDR3 DNA: TGTGCCAGCAGCTTAGAGGCCAAGGGGGCAGGGGAGCAGTACTTC
CDR3 length: 15
D gene: TRBD1
V gene: TRBV7-9
clone size: NA
J gene: TRBJ2-7